Listed below are T cell receptor beta chains from one sample, sequenced in a study of blood T cell repertoires in COVID-19. TCRdb's copy holds only in-frame clones and misses some; the assay was immunoSEQ multiplex PCR. Here the sample spans fewer than 200,000 clones, approximately 90% being singletons. The specimen sequenced was peripheral blood. All receptors come from a woman aged 60-70 years who had recovered from COVID-19. CDR3s include the opening cysteine and the closing phenylalanine or tryptophan. The D gene is left open where the match is weak. Rows give clone size only sometimes, using once, few, many, or a class for an expanded clone.

abundance	v_gene	j_gene	len	d_gene	CDR3nt	CDR3aa
.	TRBV7-6	TRBJ2-3	17	TRBD2	TGTGCCAGCAGCTTAGCGGGAGCGGGGTGGAGCACAGATACGCAGTATTTT	CASSLAGAGWSTDTQYF
.	TRBV18	TRBJ1-3	18	.	TGTGCCAGCTCACCCGCTATAACCTCAGGGGCAATGGCGAACACCATATATTTT	CASSPAITSGAMANTIYF
.	TRBV28	TRBJ2-7	15	.	TGTGCCAGCAGCAACTCAGGGGTAGATTCCTACGAGCAGTACTTC	CASSNSGVDSYEQYF
.	TRBV4-1	TRBJ1-1	17	.	TGCGCCAGCAGCCAAGATCGTGTGGGCAGGATGAACACTGAAGCTTTCTTT	CASSQDRVGRMNTEAFF
.	TRBV2	TRBJ2-3	15	TRBD2	TGTGCCAGCAGTCGACTAGCGGGGGCGGGGGATACGCAGTATTTT	CASSRLAGAGDTQYF
.	TRBV5-1	TRBJ2-2	16	.	TGCGCCAGCAGCTTGGGGGGAGGTTTGAACACCGGGGAGCTGTTTTTT	CASSLGGGLNTGELFF
.	TRBV7-8	TRBJ2-5	16	TRBD1	TGTGCCAGCAGCTCTTACGGACAGGGAATGGGAGAGACCCAGTACTTC	CASSSYGQGMGETQYF
.	TRBV29-1	TRBJ1-2	14	TRBD1	TGCACCCAAAGGGGACAGGGGAGAGGATATGGCTACACCTTC	CTQRGQGRGYGYTF
.	TRBV6-2/TRBV6-3	TRBJ2-7	15	.	TGTGCCAGCAGTTCGGGACGGGAGCTTTCCTACGAGCAGTACTTC	CASSSGRELSYEQYF
.	TRBV2	TRBJ2-5	14	TRBD2	TGTGCCAGCAGTCCTCATGGGGGAGGGGAGACCCAGTACTTC	CASSPHGGGETQYF
.	TRBV5-8	TRBJ1-5	15	.	TGTGCCAGCAGCTACAGGGTTACGAGCAATCAGCCCCAGCATTTT	CASSYRVTSNQPQHF
once	TRBV7-8	TRBJ1-2	13	.	TGTGCCAGCAGCTTAGGCAGGGGTAATGGCTACACCTTC	CASSLGRGNGYTF
.	TRBV5-1	TRBJ2-5	16	.	TGCGCCAGCAGCTTGGGTGGGGGCACGTACCAAGAGACCCAGTACTTC	CASSLGGGTYQETQYF
.	TRBV7-8	TRBJ2-7	12	TRBD1	TGTGCCAGCAGCTTAAGGACAGGCGAGCAGTACTTC	CASSLRTGEQYF
few	TRBV5-8	TRBJ2-7	16	.	TGTGCCAGCAGTCGAGGTTCGACGGCTCCCACCTACGAGCAGTACTTC	CASSRGSTAPTYEQYF
.	TRBV19	TRBJ1-2	14	.	TGTGCCAGTACCCACAGGGTAGACAACTATGGCTACACCTTC	CASTHRVDNYGYTF
.	TRBV7-2	TRBJ2-5	12	.	TGTGCCAGCAGCCGGGGGTACGAGACCCAGTACTTC	CASSRGYETQYF
.	TRBV12-3/TRBV12-4	TRBJ2-3	12	.	TGTGCCAGCAGCAATGATGAGGATACGCAGTATTTT	CASSNDEDTQYF
.	TRBV27	TRBJ2-5	14	TRBD1	TGTGCCAGCAGTGCCTGGGACAGGGTGGAGACCCAGTACTTC	CASSAWDRVETQYF
.	TRBV19	TRBJ2-1	14	.	TGTGCCACACAAGGGACAGCGGGCGACAATGAGCAGTTCTTC	CATQGTAGDNEQFF
.	TRBV6-1	TRBJ1-5	13	.	TGTGCCAGCAGTGAGCTCTCAGGTCAGCCCCAGCATTTT	CASSELSGQPQHF
once	TRBV10-3	TRBJ1-4	16	.	TGTGCCATCAGTGATAGTCCGACTGCAACTAATGAAAAACTGTTTTTT	CAISDSPTATNEKLFF
once	TRBV5-5	TRBJ1-2	19	TRBD1	TGTGCCAGCAGCTTCAGAAGAGGGCCCACGACAGGGGGAATCTATGGCTACACCTTC	CASSFRRGPTTGGIYGYTF
.	TRBV5-4	TRBJ2-5	18	.	TGTGCCAGCAGCTTGGATCTATGGGGGGGCCCCACCAAAGAGACCCAGTACTTC	CASSLDLWGGPTKETQYF
.	TRBV2	TRBJ2-1	14	.	TGTGCCAGCATGCGGGGTCAGGGGGAAGATGAGCAGTTCTTC	CASMRGQGEDEQFF
.	TRBV19	TRBJ2-3	14	.	TGTGCCAGTAGTATGAGCACCCCCACAGATACGCAGTATTTT	CASSMSTPTDTQYF
.	TRBV7-9	TRBJ1-2	14	.	TGTGCCAGCAGCCAACCTGGGAGGGGAGATGGCTACACCTTC	CASSQPGRGDGYTF
.	TRBV19	TRBJ1-5	14	TRBD1	TGTGCCAGTAGTGCCCGACAGGGCCACCGGCCCCAGCATTTT	CASSARQGHRPQHF
.	TRBV15	TRBJ1-4	16	TRBD1	TGTGCCACCAGCAGTGCCCACAGGGGAGGAATAGAAAAACTGTTTTTT	CATSSAHRGGIEKLFF
.	TRBV7-9	TRBJ1-2	15	.	TGTGCCAGCAGTTATAGAGGGCCCCTAAACTATGGCTACACCTTC	CASSYRGPLNYGYTF
.	TRBV6-4	TRBJ2-2	16	.	TGTGCCAGCAGTCGTTTTGGAACTAGTAGCACCGGGGAGCTGTTTTTT	CASSRFGTSSTGELFF
.	TRBV24-1	TRBJ2-3	17	TRBD2	TGTGCCACCAGTGGCCCCCCGCTAGCGGGGGGAACTGATACGCAGTATTTT	CATSGPPLAGGTDTQYF
.	TRBV9	TRBJ1-2	15	.	TGTGCCAGCAGCGTAGGCCGGGGTGGGAACTATGGCTACACCTTC	CASSVGRGGNYGYTF
.	TRBV9	TRBJ2-5	20	TRBD1	TGTGCCAGCAGCCCCTCGAACCCCATCACAGGGGTGAGGGAACGAGAGACCCAGTACTTC	CASSPSNPITGVRERETQYF
.	TRBV12-3/TRBV12-4	TRBJ2-7	12	.	TGTGCCAGCAGTTTGTGGACAGCGAAGCAGTACTTC	CASSLWTAKQYF
.	TRBV27	TRBJ2-1	14	TRBD1	TGTGCCAGCAGTTCGACAGGGGGTGGCGATGAGCAGTTCTTC	CASSSTGGGDEQFF
.	TRBV5-8	TRBJ1-2	12	.	TGTGCCAGCAGTGCTCAGGGGTATGGCTACACCTTC	CASSAQGYGYTF
.	TRBV4-1	TRBJ1-5	16	.	TGCGCCAGCAGCCAATCGGGAACGGACCACAATCAGCCCCAGCATTTT	CASSQSGTDHNQPQHF
.	TRBV2	TRBJ2-5	15	TRBD2	TGTGCCAGCAGTGGCCTAGCGGGGGGAGGGGAGACCCAGTACTTC	CASSGLAGGGETQYF
.	TRBV27	TRBJ2-3	14	TRBD2	TGTGCCAGCAGCCCCTACGGGGGGGGTAATACGCAGTATTTT	CASSPYGGGNTQYF
.	TRBV28	TRBJ1-5	11	.	TGTGCCAGCAGCCAAAATCAGCCCCAGCATTTT	CASSQNQPQHF
.	TRBV6-5	TRBJ1-2	13	TRBD1	TGTGCCAGCAGACGACAGGGGGAAGGGGGCTACACCTTC	CASRRQGEGGYTF
.	TRBV29-1	TRBJ1-3	13	.	TGCAGCGCAACAGGTTCTTTTGGAAACACCATATATTTT	CSATGSFGNTIYF
.	TRBV27	TRBJ2-5	15	TRBD2	TGTGCCAGCAGGCGACTAGCGGGGGGGCCGGAGACCCAGTACTTC	CASRRLAGGPETQYF
.	TRBV10-3	TRBJ2-5	14	TRBD2	TGTGCCACCACTAGCGGGGGGGCCCAAGAGACCCAGTACTTC	CATTSGGAQETQYF
few	TRBV6-1	TRBJ1-4	14	.	TGTGCCAGCAGTGAGCAGGGAATTAATGAAAAACTGTTTTTT	CASSEQGINEKLFF
.	TRBV7-2	TRBJ1-1	13	.	TGTGCCAGCAGTAGACAGATGAACACTGAAGCTTTCTTT	CASSRQMNTEAFF
few	TRBV14	TRBJ2-6	18	TRBD1	TGTGCCAGCAGCCAAGCTCAGGGGGCCTTGTCTGGGGCCAACGTCCTGACTTTC	CASSQAQGALSGANVLTF
.	TRBV19	TRBJ2-5	12	.	TGTGCCAGTAGCCCCACTAGGGAGACCCAGTACTTC	CASSPTRETQYF
.	TRBV2	TRBJ2-1	13	.	TGTGCCAGCATATATTCTCCCCCGGGGGAGCAGTTCTTC	CASIYSPPGEQFF
.	TRBV4-1	TRBJ1-5	13	TRBD1	TGCGCCAGCAGCCGGATCGGAGGGGGCCCCTGGCATTTT	CASSRIGGGPWHF
.	TRBV5-5	TRBJ1-2	16	TRBD1	TGTGCCAGCAGCCCCGGACAGGGTCAGCGGTCTTATGGCTACACCTTC	CASSPGQGQRSYGYTF